This is a list of T cell receptor beta chains from one sample in a study of blood T cell repertoires in COVID-19. The protocol was immunoSEQ multiplex PCR, while the TCRdb copy is restricted to in-frame clones and leaves out a portion. The sample records fewer than 350,000 clones, about 89% being singletons. The source material was peripheral blood. The receptors derive from a man aged 40-49 years with active or convalescent COVID-19. The CDR3 runs from the conserved cysteine through the conserved F or W. The D gene is left open where the match is weak. Some rows have no size entry. The others give once, few or many, or a class for an expanded clone.

>TRBV2|-|TRBJ2-5|-
CASSGGRQETQYF
TGTGCCAGCAGTGGAGGGAGACAAGAGACCCAGTACTTC
>TRBV28|-|TRBJ1-1|-
CASSPRERVEAFF
TGTGCCAGCAGTCCAAGAGAGAGGGTTGAAGCTTTCTTT
>TRBV9|TRBD2|TRBJ2-1|-
CASSYRGGLYNEQFF
TGTGCCAGCAGTTACCGGGGGGGACTATACAATGAGCAGTTCTTC
>TRBV28|-|TRBJ2-1|-
CASRGAGAVYNEQFF
TGTGCCAGCAGGGGGGCCGGGGCCGTCTACAATGAGCAGTTCTTC
>TRBV14|TRBD1|TRBJ1-3|-
CASSQQGARGNTIYF
TGTGCCAGCAGCCAACAGGGGGCTCGTGGAAACACCATATATTTT
>TRBV3-1/TRBV3-2|TRBD1|TRBJ1-2|-
CASSHRDRDGDGYTF
TGTGCCAGCAGCCATCGCGACAGGGATGGGGATGGCTACACCTTC
>TRBV24-1|TRBD1|TRBJ2-7|once
CATSDHRTGVIEQYF
TGTGCCACCAGTGATCACCGGACAGGGGTCATCGAGCAGTACTTC
>TRBV5-1|TRBD1|TRBJ1-2|-
CASSRDRTNYGYTF
TGCGCCAGCAGCCGGGACAGAACTAACTATGGCTACACCTTC
>TRBV4-2|-|TRBJ1-3|-
CASSQEGVDALSGNTIYF
TGTGCCAGCAGCCAAGAAGGAGTAGATGCCCTCTCTGGAAACACCATATATTTT
>TRBV6-1|TRBD2|TRBJ2-1|-
CASSEARTSAAGEQFF
TGTGCCAGCAGTGAAGCGAGGACTAGCGCGGCTGGTGAGCAGTTCTTC
>TRBV3-1/TRBV3-2|-|TRBJ2-2|few
CASSQLTGLTGELFF
TGTGCCAGCAGCCAGCTAACAGGGCTCACCGGGGAGCTGTTTTTT
>TRBV4-1|TRBD2|TRBJ2-3|-
CASSHQGSGRGVTDTQYF
TGCGCCAGCAGCCATCAGGGTTCCGGGCGGGGGGTTACAGATACGCAGTATTTT
>TRBV6-5|-|TRBJ1-3|-
CASSPKPQGNTIYF
TGTGCCAGCAGCCCAAAACCACAGGGAAACACCATATATTTT
>TRBV14|TRBD2|TRBJ2-2|once
CASSRWVGLAGAVTGELFF
TGTGCCAGCAGTCGCTGGGTGGGACTAGCGGGAGCGGTCACCGGGGAGCTGTTTTTT
>TRBV6-5|TRBD1|TRBJ1-1|-
CARRTGTKDTEAFF
TGTGCCAGGAGGACAGGGACCAAGGACACTGAAGCTTTCTTT
>TRBV5-6|-|TRBJ2-5|-
CASSLTGAQETQYF
TGTGCCAGCAGCCTTACAGGAGCCCAAGAGACCCAGTACTTC
>TRBV5-1|-|TRBJ1-1|-
CASSLTGLGNSEAFF
TGCGCCAGCAGCTTGACAGGTTTGGGGAACTCTGAAGCTTTCTTT
>TRBV3-1/TRBV3-2|-|TRBJ1-4|-
CASSQETAFNEKLFF
TGTGCCAGCAGCCAAGAAACAGCCTTTAATGAAAAACTGTTTTTT
>TRBV24-1|-|TRBJ1-5|-
CATSRGVNQPQHF
TGTGCCACCAGCCGGGGTGTCAATCAGCCCCAGCATTTT
>TRBV9|-|TRBJ2-1|-
CASSVIGADGNEQFF
TGTGCCAGCAGCGTCATTGGGGCAGACGGAAATGAGCAGTTCTTC
>TRBV3-1/TRBV3-2|-|TRBJ1-1|few
CASSQAQGGWRMNTEAFF
TGTGCCAGCAGCCAAGCTCAGGGAGGGTGGCGGATGAACACTGAAGCTTTCTTT
>TRBV5-1|TRBD1|TRBJ1-2|-
CASSTGQAGGYTF
TGCGCCAGCAGCACCGGACAGGCTGGGGGCTACACCTTC
>TRBV2|TRBD2|TRBJ2-7|-
CASIGSSGSIVQYF
TGTGCCAGCATAGGGTCTAGCGGGTCCATCGTGCAGTACTTC
>TRBV9|-|TRBJ1-1|-
CASSPRSSLETEAFF
TGTGCCAGCAGCCCGCGTAGTTCTCTTGAAACTGAAGCTTTCTTT
>TRBV3-1/TRBV3-2|-|TRBJ1-2|-
CASSQESGQGRVTNYGYTF
TGTGCCAGCAGCCAAGAAAGCGGGCAGGGTCGGGTGACTAACTATGGCTACACCTTC
>TRBV3-1/TRBV3-2|-|TRBJ1-6|-
CASSQVGGGSPLHF
TGTGCCAGCAGCCAGGTGGGAGGTGGTTCACCCCTCCACTTT
>TRBV27|-|TRBJ1-4|-
CASGSDRFNEKLFF
TGTGCCAGCGGATCGGACAGATTCAATGAAAAACTGTTTTTT